This TCR beta chain came from a study of blood T cell repertoires in COVID-19. Study context: Some COVID-19 samples were acute and others convalescent; all came from the United States, Italy and Spain.

Those enrolled in Seattle joined during active infection and were followed longitudinally afterward. In the original analysis: The assay estimated nucleated cells by amplifying reference gene primers. Assay: immunoSEQ multiplex PCR; the TCRdb copy retains only in-frame clones and omits some. That table is the source of V, J and clone size, and D and trimming were worked out from the DNA. The sample holds 220,000 or so clones, roughly 92% seen once. Trimming cost V 3 bases and J 1 base, with 15 bases left between them. Germline V gene data show CDR1 as LNHNV and CDR2 as YYDKDF (reference sequence). This CDR3 spans 16 amino acids.

The sample consisted of peripheral blood. The receptor comes from a man aged 55-75 years with COVID-19, enrolled during active disease. V gene TRBV15 combines with J gene TRBJ1-2, with D possibly being TRBD1 (5 bases). CDR3 protein: CATSRNGAGVNYGYTF. The DNA for the CDR3 is TGTGCCACCAGCAGGAATGGGGCAGGAGTTAACTATGGCTACACCTTC.